This T cell receptor beta chain derives from a study of control samples from healthy donors and cancer patients. Using immunoSEQ multiplex PCR, the repertoire was profiled, and TCRdb retains in-frame clones only, with some absent. Of around 170,000 clones in the sample, approximately 92% are singletons; the top ten hold more than 1.3%. Trimming took off 5 bases at V and 2 bases at J, with 12 bases between the two ends. Germline V gene lookup returns CDR1 LNHDA and CDR2 SQIVND (reference sequence). The length of the CDR3 is 14 residues. Sequencing input: blood. The source of this sequence is a man between 25 and 39 years old in good health. This chain connects TRBV19 to TRBJ2-5; D could derive from TRBD1 or TRBD2 (6 bases each). This chain's CDR3 is CASSWGAGQETQYF. The DNA of the CDR3 is TGTGCCAGTAGTTGGGGGGCTGGGCAAGAGACCCAGTACTTC.